The 16 T cell receptor beta chains given below trace back to one sample, sequenced in a study of early T cells in non-severe SARS-CoV-2 infection. Using its own MiXCR run on the 5' RACE reads, TCRdb lists one record per CDR3 protein. Of roughly 60,000 distinct CDR3 sequences in the sample, around 12% were seen once. Input material: whole blood. These receptors originate from an adult who was a healthcare worker with PCR-confirmed SARS-CoV-2 infection or an uninfected control (not recorded which).

The chain links TRBV12-3 or TRBV12-4 to TRBJ2-5; no firm D call. The CDR3 is made up of 14 amino acids. V lost 1 base and J 1 base, leaving 7 bases between the germline ends. The CDR3 sequence is CASSLVSFQETQYF. In nucleotides, the CDR3 is TGTGCCAGCAGTTTAGTGAGCTTCCAAGAGACCCAGTACTTC.

This clonotype was counted many times. This rearrangement joins TRBV4-3 to TRBJ1-5, with D perhaps matching TRBD1 (5 bases). Germline CDR1 and CDR2: LGHNA and YSLEER. This CDR3 spans 13 amino acids. V was shortened by 0 bases and J by 6 bases, with 6 bases between the two germline ends. The CDR3 nucleotides read TGCGCCAGCAGCCAAGAGGGGGGTCAGCCCCAGCATTTT. Translated: CASSQEGGQPQHF.

This clonotype has a count of ten or more. The J gene is TRBJ1-1, the V gene TRBV2; no clear D. The CDR3 spans 14 residues. CDR1 and CDR2 (germline): SNHLY, FYNNEI. V was trimmed by 6 bases and J by 0 bases, leaving 11 bases between them. The CDR3, as DNA: TGTGCCAGCAGGTCGACACCAATGAACACTGAAGCTTTCTTT. Translated: CASRSTPMNTEAFF.

In this sample, this clonotype turned up many times. This chain connects TRBV19 to TRBJ2-7, with D hard to call. The CDR3 is 14 residues long. The germline V and J ends were trimmed by 4 bases and 0 bases, with 10 bases remaining between them. Germline values: CDR1 LNHDA, CDR2 SQIVND (reference sequence). For the CDR3, the DNA is TGTGCCAGTAGTAATAGCCCGAGCTCCTACGAGCAGTACTTC. It encodes CASSNSPSSYEQYF.

This clonotype was detected only a few times. CDR3 amino acids: CASSPRSSAANVLTF. In DNA form, the CDR3 reads TGTGCCAGCAGCCCCCGGAGTAGCGCGGCCAACGTCCTGACTTTC. The gene calls are TRBV7-3 and TRBJ2-6, with a tentative D call TRBD2 (5 bases). The germline gives CDR1 SGHTA, CDR2 FQGTGA. Trimming removed 5 bases from V and 6 bases from J, with 14 bases in between. The length of the CDR3 is 15 residues.

This clonotype was seen a few times. The V gene is TRBV7-2, the J gene TRBJ2-5; 7 positions match TRBD1. V trimming: 1 base; J trimming: 5 bases; junction bases outside the gene matches: 7. Germline CDR1 and CDR2: SGHTA and FQGNSA. The CDR3 consists of 15 residues. The CDR3 sequence is CASSLVVRGFETQYF. The CDR3 region has the DNA TGTGCCAGCAGCTTAGTCGTCAGGGGGTTTGAGACCCAGTACTTC. The full variable domain, with the rest looked up from reference TRBV7-2 and TRBJ2-5, is GAGVSQSPSNKVTEKGKDVELRCDPISGHTALYWYRQSLGQGLEFLIYFQGNSAPDKSGLPSDRFSAERTGGSVSTLTIQRTQQEDSAVYLCASSLVVRGFETQYFGPGTRLLVL.

In this sample, this clonotype turned up many times. The chain uses TRBV5-1 and TRBJ2-5; TRBD1 matches at 7 bases. Germline values: CDR1 SGHRS, CDR2 YFSETQ. The CDR3 is 14 residues long. V lost 0 bases, J lost 3 bases, and 2 bases stayed unmatched. The CDR3 region is CASSLEGQEETQYF. Written as DNA, the CDR3 is TGCGCCAGCAGCTTGGAAGGACAGGAAGAGACCCAGTACTTC.

The chain uses TRBV13 and TRBJ1-1, with D uncertain. Trimming left V 3 bases short and J 3 bases short, with 8 bases between. CDR1 PRHDT and CDR2 FYEKMQ come from the germline V gene (reference sequence). The CDR3 consists of 13 residues. For the CDR3, the DNA is TGTGCCAGCAGCTTGAACGGGGACACTGAAGCTTTCTTT. Protein product: CASSLNGDTEAFF.

This clonotype was detected a few times. The chain carries TRBV7-2 and TRBJ2-5; D is uncertain. Trimming took 4 bases from V and 2 from J, leaving 14 bases between them. The CDR3 spans 15 residues. The germline CDR1 and CDR2 sequences are SGHTA and FQGNSA. CDR3 sequence reads: CASSSRSGRQETQYF. Written as DNA, the CDR3 is TGTGCCAGCAGCTCCCGAAGTGGGCGGCAAGAGACCCAGTACTTC.

In its sample, this clonotype was seen a few times. The V call is TRBV5-1, the J call TRBJ1-1; 7 bases agree with TRBD1. The V gene end was trimmed by 4 bases and the J gene end by 3 bases; junction bases not matched to a gene: 6. This CDR3 comprises 14 residues. The V gene's germline CDR1 is SGHRS and CDR2 YFSETQ. The CDR3, as DNA: TGCGCCAGCAGCAGCGACAGGGTAGACACTGAAGCTTTCTTT. Protein product: CASSSDRVDTEAFF.

This clonotype was seen once. The chain is built from TRBV5-1 and TRBJ2-2, with a possible D match to TRBD1 (5 bases). The V and J ends lost 2 bases and 1 base respectively, with 9 bases between them. The CDR3 extends over 15 amino acids. Germline-derived CDR1 and CDR2 are SGHRS and YFSETQ. The CDR3 DNA reads TGCGCCAGCAGCTTCCAGGGATGGAACACCGGGGAGCTGTTTTTT. Translated: CASSFQGWNTGELFF.

In its sample, this clonotype was seen a few times. The genes are TRBV7-6 and TRBJ2-3, with D perhaps given as TRBD1 or TRBD2 (7 bases each). V was pared by 0 bases and J by 2 bases, with 15 bases between. From germline, CDR1 is SGHVS and CDR2 FNYEAQ. The CDR3 has 17 residues. CDR3 in amino acids: CASSLAWEGAYTDTQYF. The CDR3 DNA follows: TGTGCCAGCAGCTTAGCCTGGGAGGGGGCATACACAGATACGCAGTATTTT.

J is TRBJ1-2 and V is TRBV6-1; 7 bases fit TRBD1. This CDR3 is built from 13 residues. Germline-derived CDR1 and CDR2 are MNHNS and SASEGT. The V segment lost 6 bases and the J segment 6 bases; nucleotides outside the gene matches: 7. The CDR3 DNA sequence: TGTGCCAGCAGCCCGAGACAGGGTCATGGCTACACCTTC. Translation: CASSPRQGHGYTF.

As for this clonotype: Mismatch with germline at one junction end may stem from a read error. The genes are TRBV4-2 and TRBJ1-4; a possible D gene is TRBD1 (5 bases). Germline V gene sequence: CDR1 LGHNA, CDR2 YNFKEQ. CDR3 length: 12 amino acids. The CDR3 loop is CASSQGGGTSLF. As DNA, the CDR3 is TGTGCCAGCAGCCAAGGCGGGGGGACGTCCCTTTTT.

This clonotype was seen only a few times. The chain has TRBV7-8 and TRBJ2-2, with D perhaps matching TRBD1 or TRBD2 (5 bases each). The CDR3 length is 15 residues. CDR1 is SGHVS, CDR2 FQNEAQ, per germline. Deletions cut 6 bases from V and 0 bases from J, with 11 bases between. Here the CDR3 DNA reads TGTGCCAGCAGTTATAGGGGACCGAACACCGGGGAGCTGTTTTTT. Protein product: CASSYRGPNTGELFF.

In this sample, this clonotype turned up a few times. This chain connects TRBV7-9 to TRBJ2-5, with TRBD1 matching 9 bases. This CDR3 contains 13 residues. V dropped 4 bases and J dropped 4; count of bases not matched to a gene: 1. Germline loops: CDR1 SEHNR, CDR2 FQNEAQ (reference sequence). The chain's CDR3 is CASSWDRVETQYF. The DNA of the CDR3 is TGTGCCAGCAGCTGGGACAGGGTAGAGACCCAGTACTTC.